This T cell receptor (beta chain) was sequenced during a study of PD-1 blockade in mismatch repair-deficient tumors. Study-wide background: Patients had about a dozen mismatch repair-deficient cancer types and were previously treated and progressing. Notes on the study in general: Tumor-resident clones, often undetectable pretreatment in blood, expanded then contracted after pembrolizumab.

Regarding this clone: Its antigen remains unidentified.

Sequenced by immunoSEQ multiplex PCR; TCRdb stores in-frame clones only, minus some. The profile shows 75,000 to 85,000 clones, about 85% of them singletons. Three pembrolizumab responders had their TCRs sequenced. The clonotype was recovered from an adult with mismatch repair-deficient cancer. This specimen consisted of peripheral blood, obtained 12 weeks after starting pembrolizumab.

CDR3 sequence (DNA): TGTGCCTGGAGTATCCTGACTAGCGGAGGAGGGGAGACCCAGTACTTC. Its protein product is CAWSILTSGGGETQYF. The rearrangement joins TRBV30 to TRBJ2-5; 9 bases align to TRBD2. The CDR3 spans 16 residues. Trimming removed 2 bases from V and 5 bases from J; junction bases left unmatched: 12. Germline V gene sequence: CDR1 GTSNPN, CDR2 SVGIG (reference sequence).